This T cell receptor (beta chain) emerged from a study of OX40 agonist ivuxolimab in advanced cancers. The overall study: Patients were infused with ivuxolimab every 2 weeks at 0.01 to 10 mg/kg. Cancers in dose escalation were hepatocellular, melanoma, renal cell and head and neck. Study-wide points: There was clonal expansion of CD4+ and CD8+ blood T cells by week 6 at 0.1 to 3.0 mg/kg.

Libraries were prepared by immunoSEQ multiplex PCR; TCRdb keeps only in-frame clonotypes and omits some of them. The sample shows 77,000 or so clones, 80% to 90% of them seen only once. Trimming removed 6 bases from V and 9 bases from J; junction bases left unmatched: 6. This CDR3 spans 15 amino acids. CDR1 and CDR2 from the germline V gene are SGHDN and FVKESK. A remark on this clone: Antigen specificity is unknown.

The TCR sequence derives from an adult with an advanced solid tumor such as melanoma, head and neck, liver or kidney cancer. The sample in question was CD4+ or CD8+ T cells sorted from blood, obtained in a trial of the OX40 agonist ivuxolimab. The genes are TRBV14 and TRBJ2-1, with 15 bases identical to TRBD2. The CDR3 reads CASRGLAGGQVEQFF. The DNA for the CDR3 is TGTGCCAGCAGGGGACTAGCGGGGGGCCAGGTTGAGCAGTTCTTC.